This T cell receptor (beta chain) was found in a study of T cell responses to AZD1222 COVID-19 vaccine. General observations from the study: CD4 TCRs associated with vaccination spanned spike, dominating at 160-218 and 743-854. Nearly half of the spike-specific TCRs reportedly recognize variant regions that carry no mutations. Females outnumbered males among donors, who were mostly white British; clonal diversity was possibly underestimated.

Using immunoSEQ multiplex PCR, the repertoire was profiled, and TCRdb retains in-frame clones only, with some absent. The table includes 120,000 or so clones, around 93% detected once. Trimming pared 5 bases from V and 2 bases from J, leaving 6 bases between. From germline, CDR1 is SEHNR and CDR2 FQNEAQ (reference sequence). The CDR3 has 12 residues. Points on this clone: No antigen is known for it.

Sequencing used peripheral blood, obtained 28 days after the second AZD1222 dose. This chain links TRBV7-9 with TRBJ1-2; D is uncertain. The sequence came from an adult who received the AZD1222 COVID-19 vaccine. CDR3 residues: CASSQENYGYTF. The CDR3 DNA reads as TGTGCCAGCAGCCAGGAAAACTATGGCTACACCTTC.